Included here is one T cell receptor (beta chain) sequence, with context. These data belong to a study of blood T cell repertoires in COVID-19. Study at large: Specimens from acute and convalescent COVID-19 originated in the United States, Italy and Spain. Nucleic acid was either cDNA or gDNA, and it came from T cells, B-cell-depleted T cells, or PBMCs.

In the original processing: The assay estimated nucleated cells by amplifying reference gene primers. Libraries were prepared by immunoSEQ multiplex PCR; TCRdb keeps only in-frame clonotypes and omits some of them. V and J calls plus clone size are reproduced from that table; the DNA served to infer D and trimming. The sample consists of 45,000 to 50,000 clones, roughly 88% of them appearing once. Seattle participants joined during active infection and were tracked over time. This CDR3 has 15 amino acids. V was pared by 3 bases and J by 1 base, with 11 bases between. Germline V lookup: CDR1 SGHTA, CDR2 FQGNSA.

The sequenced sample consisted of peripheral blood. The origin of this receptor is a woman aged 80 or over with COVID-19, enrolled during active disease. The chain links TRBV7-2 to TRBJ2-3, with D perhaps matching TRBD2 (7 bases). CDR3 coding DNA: TGTGCCAGCAGCTTGCGGGGGCGGGGCACAGATACGCAGTATTTT. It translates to CASSLRGRGTDTQYF.